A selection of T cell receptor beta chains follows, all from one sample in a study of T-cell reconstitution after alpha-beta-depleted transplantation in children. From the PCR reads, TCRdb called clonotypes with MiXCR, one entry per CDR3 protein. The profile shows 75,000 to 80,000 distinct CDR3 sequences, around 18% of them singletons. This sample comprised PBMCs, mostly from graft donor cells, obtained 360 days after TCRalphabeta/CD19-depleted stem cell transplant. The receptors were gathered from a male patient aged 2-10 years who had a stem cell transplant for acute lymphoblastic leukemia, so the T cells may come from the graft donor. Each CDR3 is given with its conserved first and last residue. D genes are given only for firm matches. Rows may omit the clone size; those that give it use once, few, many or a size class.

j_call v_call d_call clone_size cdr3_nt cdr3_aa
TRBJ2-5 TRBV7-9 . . TGTGCCAGCAGCTTAGTCATGCTGGGTCAGGAGACCCAGTACTTC CASSLVMLGQETQYF
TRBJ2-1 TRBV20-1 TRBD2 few TGCAGTGCTACTAGCGGGAGGGGTGGCAATGAGCAGTTCTTC CSATSGRGGNEQFF
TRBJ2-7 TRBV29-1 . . TGCAGCGTTGGGGACACCTCCTACGAGCAGTACTTC CSVGDTSYEQYF
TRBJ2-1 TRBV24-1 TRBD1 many TGTGCCACCAGCTCCCCGGGACAGGGGCAGTTCTTC CATSSPGQGQFF
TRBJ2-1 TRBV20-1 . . TGCAGTGCTAGAGGCCGCAAAGTCTTCAATGAGCAGTTCTTC CSARGRKVFNEQFF
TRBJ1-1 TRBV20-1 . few TGCAGTGCTACCTACAGGGAAAAATTCAACACTGAAGCTTTCTTT CSATYREKFNTEAFF
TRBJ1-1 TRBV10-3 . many TGTGCCATCAGTGAGTCTCATGGATACACTGAAGCTTTCTTT CAISESHGYTEAFF
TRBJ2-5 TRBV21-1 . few TGTGCCAGCAGCAAACACCCTCGACAGGTACAAGAGACCCAGTACTTC CASSKHPRQVQETQYF
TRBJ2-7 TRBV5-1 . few TGCGCCAGCAACCACCAACAGGGTAGGACCTACGAGCAGTACTTC CASNHQQGRTYEQYF
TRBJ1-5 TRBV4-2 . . TGTGCCAGCAGCCCCCAAGACAGATATGGTCAGCCCCAGCATTTT CASSPQDRYGQPQHF
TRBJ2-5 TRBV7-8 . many TGTGCCAGCAGCTTAGCAGGACACCAAGAGACCCAGTACTTC CASSLAGHQETQYF
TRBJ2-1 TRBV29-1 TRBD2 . TGCAGCTCCCAGACTAGCGGGCCTTACAATGAGCAGTTCTTC CSSQTSGPYNEQFF
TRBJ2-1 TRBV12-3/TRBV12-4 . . TGTGCCAGCAGTTTAGGACTACTTTACAATGAGCAGTTCTTC CASSLGLLYNEQFF
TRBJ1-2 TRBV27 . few TGTGCCAGCAGTTTCAGAACTGGCTACACCTTC CASSFRTGYTF
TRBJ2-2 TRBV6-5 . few TGTGCCAGCAGTTACTCGACCGTCACCGGGGAGCTGTTTTTT CASSYSTVTGELFF
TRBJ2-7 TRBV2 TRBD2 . TGTGCCACAAGAGGGACTAGCGTCTCCTACGAGCAGTACTTC CATRGTSVSYEQYF
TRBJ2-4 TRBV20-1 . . TGCAGTGCTAGTTATCTAGCCAAAAACATTCAGTACTTC CSASYLAKNIQYF
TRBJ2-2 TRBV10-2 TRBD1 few TGCGCCACCGCAACCAGGGGGCAAACCGGGGAGCTGTTTTTT CATATRGQTGELFF
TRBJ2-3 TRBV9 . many TGTGCCAGCAGGCATAGCAGCACAGATACGCAGTATTTT CASRHSSTDTQYF
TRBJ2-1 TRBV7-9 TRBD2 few TGTGCCAGCAGCTTAGGTTGGTCAAGCGGGAAGTACAATGAGCAGTTCTTC CASSLGWSSGKYNEQFF
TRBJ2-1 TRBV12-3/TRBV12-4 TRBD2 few TGTGCCAGCAGTTTAATGCGGGTAGCGGGAGTTTACAATGAGCAGTTCTTC CASSLMRVAGVYNEQFF
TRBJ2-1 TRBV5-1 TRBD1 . TGCGCCAGCAGTGGGAGGACAGGGAGGCCCAATGAGCAGTTCTTC CASSGRTGRPNEQFF
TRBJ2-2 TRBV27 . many TGTGCCAGCAGTCAGTGGGGTTGGGGAGGAAACACCGGGGAGCTGTTTTTT CASSQWGWGGNTGELFF
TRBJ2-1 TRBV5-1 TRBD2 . TGCGCCAGCAGCTCCTACCGGTCTAGCGGGAGGTGGTCCTACAATGAGCAGTTCTTC CASSSYRSSGRWSYNEQFF
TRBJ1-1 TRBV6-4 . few TGTGCCAGCAGCCACAGCCCGAACACTGAAGCTTTCTTT CASSHSPNTEAFF
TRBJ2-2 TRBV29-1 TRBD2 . TGCGTCCTAGCGGAGAACACCGGGGAGCTGTTTTTT CVLAENTGELFF
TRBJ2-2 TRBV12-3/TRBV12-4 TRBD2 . TGTACCTTCAGTTTAAGTCGAGGGAGGGCGGCCTCGAACACCGGGGAGCTGTTTTTT CTFSLSRGRAASNTGELFF
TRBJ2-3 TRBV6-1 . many TGTGCCAGCGCAGAAATAGGGGGTCGAGAGGCCACAGATACGCAGTATTTT CASAEIGGREATDTQYF
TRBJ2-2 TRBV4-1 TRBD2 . TGCGCCAGCAGCCGGACTAGCGGATACACCGGGGAGCTGTTTTTT CASSRTSGYTGELFF
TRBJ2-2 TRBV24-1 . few TGTGCCACCAGTGATCCGCAGGGCGCGGGGGAGCTGTTTTTT CATSDPQGAGELFF
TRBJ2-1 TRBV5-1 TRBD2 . TGCGCCAGCAGCTTGGAAAGACTAGCGGGAATAGTCAATGAGCAGTTCTTC CASSLERLAGIVNEQFF
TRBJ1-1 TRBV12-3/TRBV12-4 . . TGTGCCAGCAGTCCCTCGTTTACTGAAGCTTTCTTT CASSPSFTEAFF
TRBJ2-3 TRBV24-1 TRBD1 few TGTGCCACCAGTGATTTGCACGGCGGGACAGGGGAATCAGGCACAGATACGCAGTATTTT CATSDLHGGTGESGTDTQYF
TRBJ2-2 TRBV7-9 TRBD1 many TGTGCCAGCAGATGGAGAGGACAGGGGAACACCGGGGAGCTGTTTTTT CASRWRGQGNTGELFF
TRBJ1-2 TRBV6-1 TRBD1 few TGTGCCAGCAGTCTGGACAGGGGCTATGGCTACACCTTC CASSLDRGYGYTF
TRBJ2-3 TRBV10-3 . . TGTGCCATCAGGGTAGATAGCTTGGTGGCAGATACGCAGTATTTT CAIRVDSLVADTQYF
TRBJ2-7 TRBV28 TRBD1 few TGTGCCAGCAGTGAAGGACAGGGGGTGCCCTACGAGCAGTACTTC CASSEGQGVPYEQYF
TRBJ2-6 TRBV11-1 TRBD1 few TGTGCCAGCAGCTTAGAAGGGACAGGGCCCTCTGGGGCCAACGTCCTGACTTTC CASSLEGTGPSGANVLTF
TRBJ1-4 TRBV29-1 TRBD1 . TGCAGCGTTGTAGGGACAGGCAATGAAAAACTGTTTTTT CSVVGTGNEKLFF
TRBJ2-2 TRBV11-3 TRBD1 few TGTGCCAGCAGCCCAAGGGGGACAGCCACCGGGGAGCTGTTTTTT CASSPRGTATGELFF